This TCR beta chain was documented in a study of T cell responses to AZD1222 COVID-19 vaccine. Study results and limitations: Along spike, vaccine-associated CD4 TCRs were found throughout, with dominance at 160-218 and 743-854. Rises in breadth and depth of Spike-specific TCRs came after two AZD1222 doses. Repertoire sampling was restricted to post-peak T cell response timepoints.

Remarks on this clone: Its target is unknown.

Losses at the gene ends were 5 bases for V and 6 bases for J; bases not matched to a gene: 11. CDR1 is MNHEY and CDR2 is SMNVEV in the germline V gene (reference sequence). The CDR3 totals 15 residues. TCRdb keeps only in-frame clones here, not all; method: immunoSEQ multiplex PCR. The sample lists over 120,000 clones, 80% to 90% occurring once. This chain joins TRBV27 and TRBJ1-1, with 8 bases matching TRBD1. The clonotype was recovered from an adult in good health. The source material was peripheral blood, sampled on day 0 of AZD1222 vaccination. CDR3 nucleotides: TGTGCCAGCAGTCGCCCGGGACAGGTCTTCGCTGAAGCTTTCTTT. Translated: CASSRPGQVFAEAFF.